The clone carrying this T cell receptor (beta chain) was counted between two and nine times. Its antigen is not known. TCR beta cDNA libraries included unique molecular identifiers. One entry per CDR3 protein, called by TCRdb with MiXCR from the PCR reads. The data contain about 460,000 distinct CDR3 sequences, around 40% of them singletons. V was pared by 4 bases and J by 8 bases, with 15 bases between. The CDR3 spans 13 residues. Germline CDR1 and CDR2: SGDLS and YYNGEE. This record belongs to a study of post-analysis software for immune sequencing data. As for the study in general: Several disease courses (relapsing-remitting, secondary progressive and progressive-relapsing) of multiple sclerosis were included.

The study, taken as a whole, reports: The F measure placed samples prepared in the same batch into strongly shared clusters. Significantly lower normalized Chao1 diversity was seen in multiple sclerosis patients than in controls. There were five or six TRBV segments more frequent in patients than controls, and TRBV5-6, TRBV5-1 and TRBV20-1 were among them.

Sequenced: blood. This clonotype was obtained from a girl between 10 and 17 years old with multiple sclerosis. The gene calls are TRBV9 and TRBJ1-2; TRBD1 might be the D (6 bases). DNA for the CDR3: TGTGCCAGCAGCCCGGCGGGGGGCCGGGGCTACACCTTC. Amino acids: CASSPAGGRGYTF.